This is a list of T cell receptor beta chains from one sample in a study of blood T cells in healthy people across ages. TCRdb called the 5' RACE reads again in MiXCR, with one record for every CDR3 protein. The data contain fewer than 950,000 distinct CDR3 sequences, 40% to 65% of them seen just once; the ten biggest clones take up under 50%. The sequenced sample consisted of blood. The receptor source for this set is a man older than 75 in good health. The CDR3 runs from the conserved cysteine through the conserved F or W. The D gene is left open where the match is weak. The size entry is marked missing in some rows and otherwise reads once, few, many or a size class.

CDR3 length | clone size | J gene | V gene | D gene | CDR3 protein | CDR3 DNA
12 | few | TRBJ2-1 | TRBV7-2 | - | CASSRALMEQFF | TGTGCCAGCAGTCGAGCCCTGATGGAGCAGTTCTTC
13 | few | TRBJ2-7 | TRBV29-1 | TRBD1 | CSVGDRVPYEQYF | TGCAGCGTTGGCGACAGGGTTCCCTACGAGCAGTACTTC
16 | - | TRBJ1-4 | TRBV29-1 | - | CSVEEFGGRTNEKLFF | TGCAGCGTTGAAGAGTTTGGGGGGCGTACTAATGAAAAACTGTTTTTT
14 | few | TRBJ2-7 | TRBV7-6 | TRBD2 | CASSSSGNSYEQYF | TGTGCCAGCAGCTCCAGCGGGAACTCCTACGAGCAGTACTTC
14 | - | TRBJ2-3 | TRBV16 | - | CASSLELGADTQYF | TGTGCCAGCAGCCTGGAATTGGGGGCGGATACGCAGTATTTT
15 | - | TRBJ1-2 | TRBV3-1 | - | CASSQYPGRNYGYTF | TGTGCCAGCAGCCAATACCCGGGTAGGAACTATGGCTACACCTTC
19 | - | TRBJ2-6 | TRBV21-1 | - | CASTTVLGGPRTGANVLTF | TGTGCCAGCACAACTGTATTGGGGGGACCGCGAACCGGGGCCAACGTCCTGACTTTC
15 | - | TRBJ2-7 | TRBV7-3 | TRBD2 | CASSPELAGYNEQYF | TGTGCCAGCAGCCCCGAACTAGCGGGCTACAATGAGCAGTACTTC
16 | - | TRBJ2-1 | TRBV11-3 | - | CASSTYTTGDFNEQFF | TGTGCCAGCAGCACCTATACCACCGGGGACTTCAATGAGCAGTTCTTC
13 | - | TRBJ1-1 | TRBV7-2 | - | CASSAEAESEAFF | TGTGCCAGCAGCGCCGAGGCTGAGTCTGAAGCTTTCTTT
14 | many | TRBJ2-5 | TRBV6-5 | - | CASSPYSLQETQYF | TGTGCCAGCAGTCCTTATAGTCTCCAAGAGACCCAGTACTTC